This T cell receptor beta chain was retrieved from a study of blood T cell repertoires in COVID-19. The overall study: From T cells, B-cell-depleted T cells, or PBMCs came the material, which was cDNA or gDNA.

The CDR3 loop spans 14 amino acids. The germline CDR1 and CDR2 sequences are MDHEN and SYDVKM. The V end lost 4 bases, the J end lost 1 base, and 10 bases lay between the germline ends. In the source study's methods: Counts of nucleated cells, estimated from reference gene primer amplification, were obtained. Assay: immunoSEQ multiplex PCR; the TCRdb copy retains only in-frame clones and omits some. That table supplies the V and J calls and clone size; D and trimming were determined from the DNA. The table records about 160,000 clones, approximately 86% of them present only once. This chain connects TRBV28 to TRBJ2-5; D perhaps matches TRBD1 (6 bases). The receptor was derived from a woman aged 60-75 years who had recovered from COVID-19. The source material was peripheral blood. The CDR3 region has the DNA TGTGCCAGCAGTTGGCAGGGGCTCCAAGAGACCCAGTACTTC. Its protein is CASSWQGLQETQYF. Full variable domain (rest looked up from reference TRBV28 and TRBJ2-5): DVKVTQSSRYLVKRTGEKVFLECVQDMDHENMFWYRQDPGLGLRLIYFSYDVKMKEKGDIPEGYSVSREKKERFSLILESASTNQTSMYLCASSWQGLQETQYFGPGTRLLVL.